Presented here are 29 T cell receptor beta chains from one specimen sequenced in a study of long-term antiretroviral therapy in people with HIV. A v3.0 immunoSEQ assay was performed at survey level. Sequenced by immunoSEQ multiplex PCR; TCRdb stores in-frame clones only, minus some. The data contain some 28,000 clones, 90% to 95% of them singletons. This specimen consisted of unsorted PBMCs, obtained roughly 6 years after starting antiretroviral therapy. These receptors all stem from a man in his thirties or forties with HIV.

The CDR3 protein is CASSYSKGAIGYTF. The DNA of the CDR3 is TGTGCCAGCAGTTACTCGAAGGGGGCGATTGGCTACACCTTC. The rearrangement uses TRBV6-6 and TRBJ1-2; TRBD1 agrees at 7 bases. The length of the CDR3 is 14 residues. The V gene's germline CDR1 is MNHNY and CDR2 SVGAGI (reference sequence). Germline trimming cut 0 bases from V and 7 bases from J; bases unmatched to any gene: 5.

The chain carries TRBV7-2 and TRBJ2-7, with 9 bases aligning to TRBD2. With V trimmed by 5 bases and J by 3 bases, 8 bases remained unmatched. Germline V gene lookup returns CDR1 SGHTA and CDR2 FQGNSA. The CDR3 covers 15 residues. This chain's CDR3 is CASSLLAGSYYEQYF. The CDR3 nucleotides are TGTGCCAGCAGCCTCCTAGCGGGATCTTACTACGAGCAGTACTTC. Using reference TRBV7-2 and TRBJ2-7 for the parts outside the CDR3, the full variable domain is GAGVSQSPSNKVTEKGKDVELRCDPISGHTALYWYRQSLGQGLEFLIYFQGNSAPDKSGLPSDRFSAERTGGSVSTLTIQRTQQEDSAVYLCASSLLAGSYYEQYFGPGTRLTVT.

The chain combines TRBV2 with TRBJ1-1, with 7 bases matching TRBD1. Germline lookup yields CDR1 SNHLY and CDR2 FYNNEI. The J segment lost 4 bases and the V segment lost 6 bases, leaving 11 bases of the junction unmatched. The CDR3 spans 15 residues. Here the CDR3 reads CASSKFTGAGTEAFF. For the CDR3, the DNA is TGTGCCAGCAGCAAATTCACAGGGGCGGGCACTGAAGCTTTCTTT.

This chain joins TRBV10-3 and TRBJ2-6; no clear D. CDR3 length: 17 residues. CDR1 ENHRY and CDR2 SYGVKD come from the germline V gene. Trimming removed 6 bases from V and 2 bases from J, with 17 bases in between. The CDR3 nucleotides read TGTGCCATCAGGGCTTCTCCTTTCGCGACTGGGGCCAACGTCCTGACTTTC. Residues: CAIRASPFATGANVLTF.

The chain couples TRBV7-3 to TRBJ2-5, with TRBD2 matching 7 bases. The CDR3 runs to 16 residues. The J segment lost 4 bases and the V segment lost 5 bases, leaving 13 bases of the junction unmatched. The germline V gene encodes CDR1 SGHTA and CDR2 FQGTGA. CDR3 loop: CASSPLGRGGGETQYF. DNA for the CDR3: TGTGCCAGCAGCCCCTTAGGGCGGGGCGGGGGAGAGACCCAGTACTTC.

This clone is a singleton in its sample. The chain combines TRBV10-3 with TRBJ2-3; 7 nucleotides line up with TRBD2. The length of the CDR3 is 16 residues. Germline V gene sequence: CDR1 ENHRY, CDR2 SYGVKD. V shed 0 bases, J shed 1 base, and the junction held 4 bases outside the gene matches. The CDR3 sequence is CAISESTAGGTDTQYF. The DNA for the CDR3 is TGTGCCATCAGTGAGTCGACCGCGGGAGGCACAGATACGCAGTATTTT.

The chain has TRBV6-1 and TRBJ2-7; 11 bases agree with TRBD1. The V and J ends lost 1 base and 3 bases, in that order; junction bases with no gene match: 2. In germline, CDR1 is MNHNS, CDR2 SASEGT. There are 15 residues in the CDR3. The DNA of the CDR3 is TGTGCCAGCAGTGAAGGGACAGGGGGCGTCTACGAGCAGTACTTC. Translating it yields CASSEGTGGVYEQYF.

V usage is TRBV4-1 and J usage is TRBJ2-7; the match to TRBD2 covers 10 bases. Trimming at V came to 1 base and at J to 2 bases, leaving 8 bases not matched to a gene. The CDR3 runs 17 residues. Germline V gives CDR1 MGHRA, CDR2 YSYEKL. CDR3 sequence (DNA): TGCGCCAGCAGCCAAGGAGCTAGCGGGGGCCAGACCTACGAGCAGTACTTC. Translation gives CASSQGASGGQTYEQYF.

The chain has TRBV7-8 and TRBJ1-4, with a possible D match to TRBD1 (5 bases). Trimming removed 5 bases from V and 5 bases from J, with 12 bases in between. This CDR3 comprises 14 residues. From germline, CDR1 is SGHVS and CDR2 FQNEAQ. The CDR3 DNA sequence: TGTGCCAGCAGCGGGACCTCGTCAAATGAAAAACTGTTTTTT. Residues: CASSGTSSNEKLFF.

In DNA, the CDR3 is TGTGCCAGCAGTTACCCCGGGACGGGGACGCCTGGGAACACCTTC. Amino acid sequence: CASSYPGTGTPGNTF. The gene calls are TRBV6-6 and TRBJ1-2; weak D call: TRBD1 (5 bases). Trimming left V 2 bases short and J 12 bases short, with 22 bases between. This CDR3 has 15 residues. Germline assignment: CDR1 MNHNY and CDR2 SVGAGI (reference sequence).

V is TRBV28 and J is TRBJ2-7; 8 bases fit TRBD2. The V gene's germline CDR1 is MDHEN and CDR2 SYDVKM. V lost 2 bases to trimming and J lost 5 bases; unmatched junction nucleotides: 14. The CDR3 is 17 residues long. This CDR3 is CASSLAPVGREANEQYF. CDR3 DNA sequence: TGTGCCAGCAGTTTAGCCCCCGTCGGGCGGGAGGCCAACGAGCAGTACTTC.

V is TRBV10-3 and J is TRBJ2-2; D is possibly TRBD2 (6 bases). The CDR3 is made up of 16 amino acids. Germline lookup yields CDR1 ENHRY and CDR2 SYGVKD. Trimming pared 4 bases from V and 2 bases from J, leaving 14 bases between. In nucleotides, the CDR3 is TGTGCCATCAGTGGAATTCCGGGAGTCAACACCGGGGAGCTGTTTTTT. The encoded protein is CAISGIPGVNTGELFF.

In nucleotides, the CDR3 is TGCGCCAGCAGCCAAGAGAGTTCGGGCAATGAGCAGTTCTTC. Protein: CASSQESSGNEQFF. This chain joins TRBV4-1 and TRBJ2-1, with D unclear. This CDR3 region has 14 residues. V shed 0 bases and J shed 6 bases, with 9 bases lying between them. Germline V gene data show CDR1 as MGHRA and CDR2 as YSYEKL.

The gene calls are TRBV2 and TRBJ1-1, with unresolved D. Trimming pared 2 bases from V and 0 bases from J, leaving 7 bases between. This CDR3 comprises 14 residues. CDR1 and CDR2 (germline): SNHLY, FYNNEI. For the CDR3, the DNA is TGTGCCAGCAGTGAAAGCCGATTGAACACTGAAGCTTTCTTT. As protein: CASSESRLNTEAFF.

The rearrangement uses TRBV5-1 and TRBJ2-6, with 7 bases matching TRBD1. This CDR3 has 14 residues. Germline assignment: CDR1 SGHRS and CDR2 YFSETQ. J gave up 4 bases and V 8 bases, and 6 bases lay outside the gene matches. This CDR3 is CASQTGPGANVLTF. The CDR3 nucleotides are TGCGCCAGTCAGACAGGGCCCGGGGCCAACGTCCTGACTTTC.

The chain uses TRBV7-9 and TRBJ1-6; 9 bases fit TRBD1. The length of the CDR3 is 14 residues. Germline V gene lookup returns CDR1 SEHNR and CDR2 FQNEAQ (reference sequence). The V gene end was trimmed by 5 bases and the J gene end by 11 bases; junction bases not matched to a gene: 7. For the CDR3, the DNA is TGTGCCAGCAGCCCGGGACAGGGACTCGCACCCCTCCACTTT. This codes for CASSPGQGLAPLHF.

The rearrangement uses TRBV7-9 and TRBJ2-3; no reliable D call. Germline loops: CDR1 SEHNR, CDR2 FQNEAQ (reference sequence). V dropped 2 bases and J dropped 4 bases, with 16 bases sitting between them. The CDR3 runs 16 residues. CDR3 sequence: CASSLRPGLGADTQYF. As DNA, the CDR3 is TGTGCCAGCAGCTTACGGCCGGGCTTGGGCGCAGATACGCAGTATTTT.

V is TRBV2 and J is TRBJ2-2; 8 positions agree with TRBD1. The CDR3 is 17 amino acids. V dropped 2 bases and J dropped 6; count of bases not matched to a gene: 11. CDR1 and CDR2 (germline): SNHLY, FYNNEI. CDR3 bases: TGTGCCAGCAGTGAACGTTCCAGGGGGCGTGAGGCCGGGGAGCTGTTTTTT. It codes for CASSERSRGREAGELFF.

This clone occurred once. This sequence joins TRBV28 and TRBJ1-2; D not certain. The CDR3 is 14 residues long. From germline, CDR1 is MDHEN and CDR2 SYDVKM. Trimming stripped 4 bases from V and 4 bases from J, with 13 bases between. The CDR3 region has the DNA TGTGCCAGCAGTTCGCGTGTAGGCGGCTATGGCTACACCTTC. This sequence encodes CASSSRVGGYGYTF.

The V gene is TRBV6-1, the J gene TRBJ2-7; the D call may be TRBD1 or TRBD2 (5 bases each). Germline V gene lookup returns CDR1 MNHNS and CDR2 SASEGT. V was clipped by 7 bases and J by 6 bases, with 16 bases between them. The CDR3 length is 13 residues. The CDR3 region is CASNPTRGSEQYF. The CDR3 nucleotides read TGTGCCAGCAATCCGACTCGGGGCTCCGAGCAGTACTTC.

The chain is built from TRBV7-3 and TRBJ2-1; 9 bases are a match to TRBD2. Germline V gene data show CDR1 as SGHTA and CDR2 as FQGTGA. The junction had 6 bases not matched to a gene; V was cut back by 6 bases and J by 6 bases. This CDR3 has 14 amino acids. CDR3 in DNA: TGTGCCAGCAGTGGCGGGGGGGCAGGCAATGAGCAGTTCTTC. The encoded protein is CASSGGGAGNEQFF. The full variable domain, its missing parts supplied by reference TRBV7-3 and TRBJ2-1, is GAGVSQTPSNKVTEKGKYVELRCDPISGHTALYWYRQSLGQGPEFLIYFQGTGAADDSGLPNDRFFAVRPEGSVSTLKIQRTERGDSAVYLCASSGGGAGNEQFFGPGTRLTVL.

The rearrangement uses TRBV10-1 and TRBJ2-2; a weak D match, TRBD2 (6 bases). The CDR3 covers 13 residues. V was pared by 7 bases and J by 5 bases, with 11 bases between. Germline V gene sequence: CDR1 WNHNN, CDR2 SYGVQD (reference sequence). In DNA, the CDR3 is TGCGCCAGCACCTCGACTAGGACCGGGGAGCTGTTTTTT. Translated: CASTSTRTGELFF.

The count of this clone is one. The genes are TRBV4-2 and TRBJ1-4; D uncertain. This CDR3 has 16 amino acids. Trimming took 2 bases from V and 5 from J, leaving 15 bases between them. Per the germline V gene, CDR1 is LGHNA and CDR2 is YNFKEQ. This chain's CDR3 is CASSQSTTSGNEKLFF. The CDR3 nucleotides are TGTGCCAGCAGCCAATCAACAACATCGGGAAATGAAAAACTGTTTTTT.

The chain has TRBV7-8 and TRBJ2-6, with a weak D call TRBD1 (5 bases). Trimming shortened V by 4 bases and J by 2 bases, and 12 bases separated the two germline ends. CDR3 length: 16 amino acids. Germline values: CDR1 SGHVS, CDR2 FQNEAQ. The CDR3 loop is CASSSRRVTGANVLTF. The CDR3 DNA sequence: TGTGCCAGCAGCTCTCGCAGGGTTACTGGGGCCAACGTCCTGACTTTC.

The CDR3 sequence is CASSEVAENYGYTF. The CDR3 bases are TGTGCCAGCAGTGAAGTGGCGGAGAACTATGGCTACACCTTC. The chain couples TRBV2 to TRBJ1-2; D not resolved. This CDR3 contains 14 residues. Germline CDR1 is SNHLY and CDR2 is FYNNEI. V was trimmed by 1 base and J by 2 bases, leaving 8 bases between them.

V usage is TRBV25-1 and J usage is TRBJ2-5, with 8 bases that match TRBD2. The V gene end was trimmed by 5 bases and the J gene end by 0 bases; junction bases not matched to a gene: 2. In germline, CDR1 is MGHDK, CDR2 SYGVNS. The CDR3 loop spans 14 amino acids. CDR3 sequence (DNA): TGTGCCAGCAGTCTAGCGGGTTACCAAGAGACCCAGTACTTC. It specifies CASSLAGYQETQYF.

The V and J genes are TRBV10-3 and TRBJ1-2; 9 bases are a match to TRBD1. Per germline, CDR1 ENHRY and CDR2 SYGVKD. The CDR3 length is 13 residues. Losses at the gene ends were 6 bases for V and 4 bases for J; bases not matched to a gene: 3. DNA of the CDR3: TGTGCCATCAGGGTGACAGGGGGCTATGGCTACACCTTC. It encodes CAIRVTGGYGYTF.

The J gene is TRBJ2-7, the V gene TRBV28; maybe TRBD2 (5 bases). Trimming stripped 5 bases from V and 6 bases from J, with 11 bases between. The germline V gene has CDR1 MDHEN and CDR2 SYDVKM. This CDR3 has 12 residues. The CDR3 sequence: CASSTGKSEQYF. DNA of the CDR3: TGTGCCAGCAGTACCGGGAAATCCGAGCAGTACTTC.

V is TRBV7-8 and J is TRBJ1-1; 11 bases are a match to TRBD1. Germline loops: CDR1 SGHVS, CDR2 FQNEAQ. This CDR3 region has 16 residues. Losses at the gene ends were 2 bases for V and 4 bases for J; bases not matched to a gene: 6. Written as DNA, the CDR3 is TGTGCCAGCAGCTTACCCAGGACAGGGGGCTTCACTGAAGCTTTCTTT. It specifies CASSLPRTGGFTEAFF.